This TCR beta chain was sequenced during a study of cytomegalovirus exposure and HLA in healthy donors. It was with 60 Vbeta and 13 Jbeta primers that the PCR ran. Profiled with immunoSEQ multiplex PCR; TCRdb holds only in-frame clones, not every one. The data show roughly 160,000 clones, 75% to 85% seen once. Trimming pared 0 bases from V and 4 bases from J, leaving 14 bases between. Germline assignment: CDR1 MRHNA and CDR2 SNTAGT. This CDR3 contains 16 residues. The sequencing input was PBMCs. The origin of this receptor is a man aged 30 to 45 in good health and CMV-seronegative. J is TRBJ2-3 and V is TRBV6-4, with D uncertain. CDR3 sequence reads: CASSDSYSLPPDTQYF. The CDR3 nucleotides read TGTGCCAGCAGTGACTCGTACTCTCTGCCCCCAGATACGCAGTATTTT.